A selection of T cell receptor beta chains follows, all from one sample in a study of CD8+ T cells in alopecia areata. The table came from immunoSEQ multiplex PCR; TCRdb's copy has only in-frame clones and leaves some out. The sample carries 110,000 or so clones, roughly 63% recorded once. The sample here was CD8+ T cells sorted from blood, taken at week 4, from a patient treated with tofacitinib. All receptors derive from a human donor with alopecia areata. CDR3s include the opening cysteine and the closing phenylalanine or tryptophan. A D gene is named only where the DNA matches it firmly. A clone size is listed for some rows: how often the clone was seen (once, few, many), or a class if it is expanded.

CDR3: CASSLVGLGSYEQYF; DNA: TGTGCCAGCAGTTTAGTGGGACTGGGATCCTACGAGCAGTACTTC; J: TRBJ2-7; size: few; D: .; V: TRBV27
CDR3: CSVEAPLGQGLDYGYTF; DNA: TGCAGCGTTGAAGCCCCCCTTGGACAGGGGTTAGACTATGGCTACACCTTC; J: TRBJ1-2; size: .; D: TRBD1; V: TRBV29-1
CDR3: CASSQESQGTPLGTFF; DNA: TGCGCCAGCAGCCAAGAGTCTCAGGGTACCCCCCTGGGAACTTTCTTT; J: TRBJ1-1; size: .; D: .; V: TRBV4-1
CDR3: CASGPSMGYGYTF; DNA: TGTGCCAGCGGGCCTTCGATGGGCTATGGCTACACCTTC; J: TRBJ1-2; size: .; D: .; V: TRBV6-5
CDR3: CATSRDRTDTQYF; DNA: TGTGCCACCAGCAGAGACAGGACAGATACGCAGTATTTT; J: TRBJ2-3; size: .; D: .; V: TRBV15
CDR3: CSVVTQEGYEQYF; DNA: TGCAGCGTTGTTACCCAGGAAGGCTACGAGCAGTACTTC; J: TRBJ2-7; size: .; D: .; V: TRBV29-1
CDR3: CSVSDPMGNTEAFF; DNA: TGCAGCGTTTCGGACCCAATGGGCAACACTGAAGCTTTCTTT; J: TRBJ1-1; size: few; D: .; V: TRBV29-1
CDR3: CASSLLLHGELFF; DNA: TGTGCCAGCAGCTTACTGTTGCACGGGGAGCTGTTTTTT; J: TRBJ2-2; size: .; D: .; V: TRBV7-9
CDR3: CASSLSQDGGYEQYF; DNA: TGTGCCAGCAGCTTATCCCAAGACGGAGGGTACGAGCAGTACTTC; J: TRBJ2-7; size: .; D: .; V: TRBV11-2
CDR3: CASSLTGDTQYF; DNA: TGTGCCAGCAGCCTGACCGGGGATACGCAGTATTTT; J: TRBJ2-3; size: .; D: .; V: TRBV7-9
CDR3: CASSLAIRQGQETQYF; DNA: TGTGCCAGCAGCTTAGCGATTAGACAGGGCCAAGAGACCCAGTACTTC; J: TRBJ2-5; size: .; D: TRBD1; V: TRBV7-8
CDR3: CAWSVLRTGQFF; DNA: TGTGCCTGGAGTGTACTAAGGACCGGACAGTTCTTC; J: TRBJ2-1; size: .; D: .; V: TRBV30
CDR3: CASSSPLSTDTQYF; DNA: TGTGCCAGCAGCTCCCCCCTGAGCACAGATACGCAGTATTTT; J: TRBJ2-3; size: .; D: .; V: TRBV13
CDR3: CSVEDQGGLGTEAFF; DNA: TGCAGCGTTGAAGATCAGGGGGGACTGGGCACTGAAGCTTTCTTT; J: TRBJ1-1; size: once; D: TRBD1; V: TRBV29-1
CDR3: CAWTVERGDETQYF; DNA: TGTGCCTGGACAGTGGAGCGGGGGGATGAGACCCAGTACTTC; J: TRBJ2-5; size: .; D: TRBD2; V: TRBV30
CDR3: CASSPLTQYF; DNA: TGTGCCAGCAGCCCTCTAACCCAGTACTTC; J: TRBJ2-5; size: .; D: .; V: TRBV5-7
CDR3: CSVNFAGPVGTDTQYF; DNA: TGCAGCGTCAACTTTGCAGGGCCTGTTGGCACAGATACGCAGTATTTT; J: TRBJ2-3; size: .; D: .; V: TRBV29-1
CDR3: CSVTGYLGDNEQFF; DNA: TGCAGCGTAACAGGTTACCTGGGAGACAATGAGCAGTTCTTC; J: TRBJ2-1; size: .; D: .; V: TRBV29-1
CDR3: CSVEGGGGTEAFF; DNA: TGCAGCGTTGAAGGGGGTGGGGGCACTGAAGCTTTCTTT; J: TRBJ1-1; size: few; D: .; V: TRBV29-1
CDR3: CASSSTTDTQYF; DNA: TGTGCCAGCAGCTCCACCACAGATACGCAGTATTTT; J: TRBJ2-3; size: .; D: .; V: TRBV7-8
CDR3: CAWSVGDTQYF; DNA: TGTGCCTGGAGTGTTGGAGATACGCAGTATTTT; J: TRBJ2-3; size: .; D: .; V: TRBV30
CDR3: CASSSGHHREFF; DNA: TGTGCCAGCAGCTCGGGACATCACCGAGAGTTCTTC; J: TRBJ2-1; size: .; D: .; V: TRBV7-8
CDR3: CSPRTESSYNEQFF; DNA: TGCAGCCCCCGGACCGAGAGCTCCTACAATGAGCAGTTCTTC; J: TRBJ2-1; size: .; D: .; V: TRBV29-1
CDR3: CASSPAGTSGANQETQYF; DNA: TGTGCCAGCAGCCCTGCCGGGACTAGCGGGGCGAACCAAGAGACCCAGTACTTC; J: TRBJ2-5; size: once; D: TRBD2; V: TRBV7-2
CDR3: CSVEVERSSYEQYF; DNA: TGCAGCGTTGAAGTTGAACGGAGCTCCTACGAGCAGTACTTC; J: TRBJ2-7; size: .; D: .; V: TRBV29-1
CDR3: CASSPDRESEAFF; DNA: TGTGCCAGCAGCCCGGACAGGGAGTCTGAAGCTTTCTTT; J: TRBJ1-1; size: .; D: TRBD1; V: TRBV7-9
CDR3: CASRVDTGVDSPLHF; DNA: TGTGCCAGCAGAGTGGACACAGGAGTTGATTCACCCCTCCACTTT; J: TRBJ1-6; size: .; D: .; V: TRBV7-6
CDR3: CASSTLMGVTGELFF; DNA: TGTGCCAGCAGTACGCTCATGGGGGTTACCGGGGAGCTGTTTTTT; J: TRBJ2-2; size: .; D: .; V: TRBV28
CDR3: CASSWGQGAYEQYF; DNA: TGTGCCAGCAGTTGGGGACAGGGCGCCTACGAGCAGTACTTC; J: TRBJ2-7; size: .; D: TRBD1; V: TRBV6-5
CDR3: CASRPAGGRASDTQYF; DNA: TGTGCCAGCAGACCAGCGGGGGGGCGGGCCTCAGATACGCAGTATTTT; J: TRBJ2-3; size: once; D: TRBD2; V: TRBV28
CDR3: CASSLAAGGPNEQFF; DNA: TGCGCCAGCAGCTTGGCAGCGGGGGGACCAAATGAGCAGTTCTTC; J: TRBJ2-1; size: .; D: TRBD2; V: TRBV5-1
CDR3: CAWAGGDEQYF; DNA: TGTGCCTGGGCAGGGGGGGACGAGCAGTACTTC; J: TRBJ2-7; size: .; D: .; V: TRBV30
CDR3: CAISGSGTVQETQYF; DNA: TGTGCCATCAGTGGAAGCGGGACAGTCCAAGAGACCCAGTACTTC; J: TRBJ2-5; size: .; D: .; V: TRBV10-3
CDR3: CASSVRAQEGGYDEQFF; DNA: TGTGCCAGCAGCGTAAGAGCCCAGGAGGGGGGGTACGATGAGCAGTTCTTC; J: TRBJ2-1; size: once; D: .; V: TRBV9
CDR3: CVIHGLAVYEQYF; DNA: TGTGTTATCCACGGTCTAGCAGTTTACGAGCAGTACTTC; J: TRBJ2-7; size: few; D: .; V: TRBV2
CDR3: CASSSTANIQYF; DNA: TGTGCCAGCAGCTCGACGGCAAACATTCAGTACTTC; J: TRBJ2-4; size: .; D: .; V: TRBV11-2
CDR3: CASSSGGYTF; DNA: TGTGCCAGCAGTTCAGGGGGCTACACCTTC; J: TRBJ1-2; size: .; D: .; V: TRBV6-6
CDR3: CAWSGGHTGELFF; DNA: TGTGCCTGGAGTGGAGGACACACCGGGGAGCTGTTTTTT; J: TRBJ2-2; size: .; D: .; V: TRBV30
CDR3: CSVEDRLLAGATDTQYF; DNA: TGCAGCGTTGAAGATCGGCTACTAGCGGGGGCCACAGATACGCAGTATTTT; J: TRBJ2-3; size: .; D: TRBD2; V: TRBV29-1
CDR3: CSVVRETQYF; DNA: TGCAGCGTTGTACGGGAGACCCAGTACTTC; J: TRBJ2-5; size: .; D: .; V: TRBV29-1
CDR3: CASSPPQATLRETQYF; DNA: TGTGCCAGCAGCCCCCCCCAAGCCACTCTGAGAGAGACCCAGTACTTC; J: TRBJ2-5; size: .; D: .; V: TRBV7-9
CDR3: CASCYSEADYGYTF; DNA: TGTGCCAGCTGCTATAGCGAGGCCGACTATGGCTACACCTTC; J: TRBJ1-2; size: .; D: .; V: TRBV7-9
CDR3: CASSDEGVADQETQYF; DNA: TGTGCCAGCAGTGACGAGGGGGTAGCGGACCAAGAGACCCAGTACTTC; J: TRBJ2-5; size: .; D: .; V: TRBV2
CDR3: CASSSRSQGVNYEQYF; DNA: TGTGCCAGCAGTTCAAGATCACAGGGGGTAAACTACGAGCAGTACTTC; J: TRBJ2-7; size: .; D: TRBD1; V: TRBV6-6
CDR3: CASSQPGMVKTQYF; DNA: TGTGCCAGCAGCCAGCCAGGGATGGTGAAGACCCAGTACTTC; J: TRBJ2-5; size: .; D: .; V: TRBV27